The following is a T cell receptor (beta chain) sequence with its context. Authors' processing steps: Using reference gene primer amplification, nucleated cell counts were estimated. Assay: immunoSEQ multiplex PCR; the TCRdb copy retains only in-frame clones and omits some. V, J and clone size are taken as reported in that table, and D and trimming were inferred from the DNA itself. The table shows roughly 60,000 clones, with around 90% occurring only once. This entry comes from a study of blood T cell repertoires in COVID-19. Study-wide context: The samples span acute and convalescent COVID-19 from the United States, Italy and Spain. Nucleic acid was either cDNA or gDNA, and it came from T cells, B-cell-depleted T cells, or PBMCs.

Germline loops: CDR1 SGHNT, CDR2 YYREEE (reference sequence). CDR3 length: 18 residues. V shed 3 bases, J shed 5 bases, and the junction held 17 bases outside the gene matches. The TCR comes from a human donor with acute or convalescent COVID-19. The donor label of this sample is uncertain. Sequencing was carried out using peripheral blood. V usage is TRBV5-4 and J usage is TRBJ1-1; TRBD1 aligns across 9 bases. This CDR3 is CASSYPDRGAFRRTEAFF. The DNA of the CDR3 is TGTGCCAGCAGCTACCCCGACAGGGGGGCGTTTAGAAGGACTGAAGCTTTCTTT.